Reported below is one T cell receptor beta chain. Method: immunoSEQ multiplex PCR; TCRdb's copy keeps in-frame clones and lacks some. There are 280,000 or so clones in the sample; more than 70% occur only once, and just under 7% lies in the top ten. The sample is drawn from a study of blood T cell repertoires in COVID-19. V was cut by 2 bases and J by 2 bases, with 12 bases left in between. Germline V CDR1 and CDR2: SGHAT, FQNNGV. This CDR3 comprises 15 residues. The chain uses TRBV11-2 and TRBJ1-2; D not resolved. The TCR comes from a woman aged 30 to 39 who had recovered from COVID-19. Specimen: peripheral blood. The CDR3: CASSLRPGRNYGYTF. CDR3 sequence (DNA): TGTGCCAGCAGCTTAAGGCCAGGTAGAAACTATGGCTACACCTTC. Full variable domain (missing parts from reference TRBV11-2 and TRBJ1-2): EAGVAQSPRYKIIEKRQSVAFWCNPISGHATLYWYQQILGQGPKLLIQFQNNGVVDDSQLPKDRFSAERLKGVDSTLKIQPAKLEDSAVYLCASSLRPGRNYGYTFGSGTRLTVV.